The 9 T cell receptor beta chains below come from one sample, sequenced in a study of T cells expressing NK-cell markers. TCRdb reanalyzed the 5' RACE reads and collapses them to one entry per CDR3 protein, without DNA. This specimen shows about 380,000 distinct CDR3 sequences; the ten leading clones hold 5.2%. The sample was blood T cells: a sorted CD56 or NKG2C T cell subset, CD4+ or CD8+ T cells, or bulk PBMC T cells (not recorded which). The receptors stem from a man aged 18-70 years in good health.

The chain carries TRBV4-1 and TRBJ2-7; TCRdb's assignment of TRBD1 cannot be checked, as there is no DNA. Germline values: CDR1 MGHRA, CDR2 YSYEKL. The length of the CDR3 is 14 residues. The CDR3 protein is CASSRTGTEKEQYF.

CDR3 residues: CASSLTGGVGRETQYF. This sequence joins TRBV5-6 and TRBJ2-5; TCRdb gives TRBD1 as the D gene, but with no DNA this cannot be confirmed. This CDR3 comprises 16 residues. The germline gives CDR1 SGHDT, CDR2 YYEEEE.

This chain links TRBV15 with TRBJ2-2; TCRdb's D call, TRBD1, is unchecked because there is no DNA. The CDR3 runs to 16 residues. Germline assignment: CDR1 LNHNV and CDR2 YYDKDF (reference sequence). The CDR3 region is CATSKGQGSNTGELFF.

This rearrangement joins TRBV20-1 to TRBJ1-1; lacking DNA, the TRBD1 call made by TCRdb goes unchecked. In germline, CDR1 is DFQATT, CDR2 SNEGSKA (reference sequence). This CDR3 is 13 amino acids long. The CDR3: CSANRQANTEAFF.

The chain is built from TRBV5-1 and TRBJ2-5. The CDR3 has 14 amino acids. CDR1 and CDR2 from the germline V gene are SGHRS and YFSETQ. CDR3 loop: CASSLAPQMETQYF.

The rearrangement uses TRBV7-8 and TRBJ2-2. Per germline, CDR1 SGHVS and CDR2 FQNEAQ. The CDR3 extends over 15 amino acids. Here the CDR3 reads CASSLDVRNTGELFF. Combining the CDR3 with reference TRBV7-8 and TRBJ2-2 gives the whole variable domain GAGVSQSPRYKVAKRGQDVALRCDPISGHVSLFWYQQALGQGPEFLTYFQNEAQLDKSGLPSDRFFAERPEGSVSTLKIQRTQQEDSAVYLCASSLDVRNTGELFFGEGSRLTVL.

The chain couples TRBV27 to TRBJ2-5; TCRdb lists TRBD1, though no DNA is available to test this call. The CDR3 length is 16 residues. Germline V gene sequence: CDR1 MNHEY, CDR2 SMNVEV (reference sequence). The CDR3 loop is CASRLQGPPTQETQYF.

This chain connects TRBV6-5 to TRBJ2-1; absent DNA, TCRdb's TRBD1 call cannot be checked. This CDR3 is built from 15 residues. The germline gives CDR1 MNHEY, CDR2 SVGAGI. CDR3 residues: CASSYQGATYNEQFF.

The chain recombines TRBV2 with TRBJ1-5. Germline CDR1 reads SNHLY; CDR2 reads FYNNEI. This CDR3 is 12 amino acids long. The CDR3: CASSEAGEPQHF. Full variable domain (rest looked up from reference TRBV2 and TRBJ1-5): EPEVTQTPSHQVTQMGQEVILRCVPISNHLYFYWYRQILGQKVEFLVSFYNNEISEKSEIFDDQFSVERPDGSNFTLKIRSTKLEDSAMYFCASSEAGEPQHFGDGTRLSIL.